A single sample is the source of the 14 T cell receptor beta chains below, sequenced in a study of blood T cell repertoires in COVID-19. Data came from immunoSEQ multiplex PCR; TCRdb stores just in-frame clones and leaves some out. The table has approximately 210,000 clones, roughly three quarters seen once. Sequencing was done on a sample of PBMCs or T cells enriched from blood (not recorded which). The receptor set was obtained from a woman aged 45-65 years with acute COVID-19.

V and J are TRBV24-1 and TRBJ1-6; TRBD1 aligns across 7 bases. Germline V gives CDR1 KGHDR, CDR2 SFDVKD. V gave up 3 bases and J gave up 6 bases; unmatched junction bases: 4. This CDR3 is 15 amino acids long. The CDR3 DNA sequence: TGTGCCACCAGTGATGCCGGGACAGTTAATTCACCCCTCCACTTT. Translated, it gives CATSDAGTVNSPLHF.

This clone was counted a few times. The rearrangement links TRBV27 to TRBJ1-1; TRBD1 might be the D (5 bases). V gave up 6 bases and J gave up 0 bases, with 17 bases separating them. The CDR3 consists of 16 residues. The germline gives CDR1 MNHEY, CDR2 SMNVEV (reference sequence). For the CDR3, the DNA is TGTGCCAGCAGCTCACTCCGACAGCTAATGAACACTGAAGCTTTCTTT. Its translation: CASSSLRQLMNTEAFF.

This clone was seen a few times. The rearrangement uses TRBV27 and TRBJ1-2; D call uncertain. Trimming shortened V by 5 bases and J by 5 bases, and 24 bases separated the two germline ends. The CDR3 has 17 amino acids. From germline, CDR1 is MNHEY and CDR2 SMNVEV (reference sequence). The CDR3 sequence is CASSPSADRTLTYGYTF. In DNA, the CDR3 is TGTGCCAGCAGTCCAAGCGCCGATAGAACCCTAACTTATGGCTACACCTTC.

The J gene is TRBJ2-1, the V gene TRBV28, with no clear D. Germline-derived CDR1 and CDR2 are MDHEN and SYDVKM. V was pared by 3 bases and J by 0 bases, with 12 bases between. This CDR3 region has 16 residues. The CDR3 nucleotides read TGTGCCAGCAGTTTGGGCAGCACCAGCTCCTACAATGAGCAGTTCTTC. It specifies CASSLGSTSSYNEQFF. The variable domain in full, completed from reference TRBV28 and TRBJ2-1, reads DVKVTQSSRYLVKRTGEKVFLECVQDMDHENMFWYRQDPGLGLRLIYFSYDVKMKEKGDIPEGYSVSREKKERFSLILESASTNQTSMYLCASSLGSTSSYNEQFFGPGTRLTVL.

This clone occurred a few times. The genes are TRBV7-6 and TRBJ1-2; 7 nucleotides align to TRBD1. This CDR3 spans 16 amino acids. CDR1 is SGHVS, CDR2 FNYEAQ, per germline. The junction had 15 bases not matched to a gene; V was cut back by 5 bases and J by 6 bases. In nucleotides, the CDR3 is TGTGCCAGCAGCCCCCAGACAGGGTTGTTCGGGCATGGCTACACCTTC. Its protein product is CASSPQTGLFGHGYTF.

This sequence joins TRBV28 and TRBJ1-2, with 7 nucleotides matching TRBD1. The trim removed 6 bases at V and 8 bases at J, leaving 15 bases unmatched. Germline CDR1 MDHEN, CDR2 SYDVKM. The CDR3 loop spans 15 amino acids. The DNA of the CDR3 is TGTGCCAGCAGGAGGTCCTCCGGGACAGTTATGGGCTACACCTTC. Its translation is CASRRSSGTVMGYTF.

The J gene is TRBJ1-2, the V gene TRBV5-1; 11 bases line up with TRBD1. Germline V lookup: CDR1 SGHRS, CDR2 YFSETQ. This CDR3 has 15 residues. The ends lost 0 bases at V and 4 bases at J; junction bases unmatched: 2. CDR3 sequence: CASSLGTGGVYGYTF. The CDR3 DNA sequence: TGCGCCAGCAGCTTGGGGACAGGGGGCGTCTATGGCTACACCTTC.

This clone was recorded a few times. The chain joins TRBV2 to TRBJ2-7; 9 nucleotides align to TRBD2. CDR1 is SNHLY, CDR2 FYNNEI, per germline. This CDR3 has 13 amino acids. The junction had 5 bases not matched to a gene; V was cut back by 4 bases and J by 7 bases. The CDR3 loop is CASSVLLAGEQYV. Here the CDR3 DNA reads TGTGCCAGCAGTGTCCTTCTAGCGGGGGAGCAGTACGTC.

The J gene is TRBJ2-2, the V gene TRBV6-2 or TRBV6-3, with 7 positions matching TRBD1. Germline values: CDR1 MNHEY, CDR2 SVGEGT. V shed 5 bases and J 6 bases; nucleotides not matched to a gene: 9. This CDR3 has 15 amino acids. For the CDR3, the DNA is TGTGCCAGCAGTCAACGAGACAGGGTATCCGGGGAGCTGTTTTTT. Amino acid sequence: CASSQRDRVSGELFF.

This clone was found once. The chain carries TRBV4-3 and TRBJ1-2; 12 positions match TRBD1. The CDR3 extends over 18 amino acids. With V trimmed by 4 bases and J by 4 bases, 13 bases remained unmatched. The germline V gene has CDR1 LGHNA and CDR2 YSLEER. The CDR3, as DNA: TGCGCCAGCAGCCCAGGAACCGGGACAGGGGGCTATGGCTATGGCTACACCTTC. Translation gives CASSPGTGTGGYGYGYTF.

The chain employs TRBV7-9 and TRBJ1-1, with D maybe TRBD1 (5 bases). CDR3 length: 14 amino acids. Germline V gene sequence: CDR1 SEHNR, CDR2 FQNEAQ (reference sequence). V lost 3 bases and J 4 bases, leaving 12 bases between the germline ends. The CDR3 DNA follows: TGTGCCAGCAGCTTGAGTCAGGGCAGCACTGAAGCTTTCTTT. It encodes CASSLSQGSTEAFF.

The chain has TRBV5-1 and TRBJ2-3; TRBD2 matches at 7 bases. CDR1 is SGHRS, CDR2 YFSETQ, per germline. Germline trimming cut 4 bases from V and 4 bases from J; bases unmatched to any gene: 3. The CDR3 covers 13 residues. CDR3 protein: CASSPGGADTQYF. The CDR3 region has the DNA TGCGCCAGCAGCCCTGGGGGGGCAGATACGCAGTATTTT.

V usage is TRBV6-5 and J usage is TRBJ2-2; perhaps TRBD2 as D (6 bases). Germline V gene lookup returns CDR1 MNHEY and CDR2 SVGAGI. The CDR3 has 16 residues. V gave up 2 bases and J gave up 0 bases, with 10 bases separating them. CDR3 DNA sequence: TGTGCCAGCAGTTACCTCGAGCGGGCGAACACCGGGGAGCTGTTTTTT. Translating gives CASSYLERANTGELFF.

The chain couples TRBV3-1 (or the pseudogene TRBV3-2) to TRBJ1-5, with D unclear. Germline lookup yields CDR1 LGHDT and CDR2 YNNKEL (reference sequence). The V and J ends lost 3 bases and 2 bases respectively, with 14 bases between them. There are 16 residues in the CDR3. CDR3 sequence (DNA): TGTGCCAGCAGCCATCGAGACCCGAGGGGCAATCAGCCCCAGCATTTT. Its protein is CASSHRDPRGNQPQHF.